This TCR beta chain was recovered during a study of blood T cell dynamics during melanoma immunotherapy. Time point indicated: week 3, after first cycle of checkpoint inhibitor. The data were produced by immunoSEQ multiplex PCR, yet TCRdb's version contains in-frame clones alone and is incomplete. Of roughly 11,000 clones listed, more than 70% are singletons. This CDR3 comprises 16 residues. The germline CDR1 and CDR2 sequences are KGHSH and LQKENI. Unmatched junction bases numbered 5, after V lost 0 bases and J lost 2 bases. The TCR was taken from a human donor with melanoma. The sequencing here drew on blood, taken from a patient treated with checkpoint blockade. The rearrangement joins TRBV18 to TRBJ2-7, with 9 bases fitting TRBD1. The CDR3 here is CASSPPGTGPAYEQYF. Written as DNA, the CDR3 is TGTGCCAGCTCACCACCGGGGACAGGGCCCGCCTACGAGCAGTACTTC.